The clone carrying this T cell receptor beta chain was seen many times. Its specificity is not known. Patients with ophthalmopathy all had a Clinical Activity Score of at least 3, a NOSPECS grade of at least 4 and duration under 3 months. This CDR3 region has 14 residues. Per germline, CDR1 SGHAT and CDR2 FQNNGV. The V and J ends lost 5 bases and 4 bases, in that order; junction bases with no gene match: 4. This sample is drawn from a study of T cells in Graves' hyperthyroidism and ophthalmopathy. Study findings and constraints: Blood shared most expanded thyroid clonotypes above 0.001.

The investigators amplified TCR beta CDR3 regions from RNA transcripts. HTBI primers were used for first-round RT-PCR of the TCR CDR3. TCRdb passed the multiplex PCR reads through MiXCR, listing each CDR3 protein once. Seen here are over 300,000 distinct CDR3 sequences, roughly 13% observed once, and the top ten hold 34%. The source of this sequence is a woman aged 35 to 49 with Graves' ophthalmopathy. The V call is TRBV11-2, the J call TRBJ2-2; 7 bases are a match to TRBD1. Sample: blood. CDR3 DNA: TGTGCCAGCAGCCTCGGGACAGTCACCGGGGAGCTGTTTTTT. Its protein is CASSLGTVTGELFF.